What follows is one T cell receptor (beta chain) and its context. Sequencing ends 3 residues short of the CDR3 end; the germline J gene provides the rest. The data are from a study of T cells in women clearing cervical HPV infection. As for the study in general: Blood came at first lesion visit for cases, post-clearance for controls.

Each participant carried one incident cervical HPV16 infection only. Cervical HPV DNA detected by MY09/MY11 PCR, typed by dot-blot. TCR beta CDR3 amplified by multiplex PCR from about 1200 ng genomic DNA. Using immunoSEQ multiplex PCR, the repertoire was profiled, and TCRdb retains in-frame clones only, with some absent. The sample data list 20,000 to 25,000 clones. This CDR3 has 12 amino acids. CDR1 and CDR2 from the germline V gene are SEHNR and FQNEAQ (reference sequence). V was clipped by 1 base and J by 7 bases, with 5 bases between them. Sample: blood buffy coat. V gene TRBV7-9 combines with J gene TRBJ2-1; D call uncertain. The TCR sequence derives from a woman between 18 and 69 years old with a cervical HPV16 infection that either progressed to CIN3+ or cleared (not recorded which). CDR3 protein: CASSLVANEQFF. CDR3 bases read: TGTGCCAGCAGCTTAGTTGCGAATGAG.